Presented here are 24 T cell receptor beta chains from one specimen sequenced in a study of blood T cell repertoires in COVID-19. Profiling relied on immunoSEQ multiplex PCR, and the TCRdb table lists in-frame clones only, not all of them. The table records about 100,000 clones, around 88% of them present only once. The sample was peripheral blood. These receptors all come from a human donor in a cohort sampled during active COVID-19.

The V gene is TRBV29-1, the J gene TRBJ1-1; D may be TRBD1 (5 bases). From germline, CDR1 is SQVTM and CDR2 ANQGSEA. Trimming took 4 bases from V and 1 from J, leaving 10 bases between them. The CDR3 is 13 residues long. CDR3 protein: CSVGQNRNTEAFF. In DNA form, the CDR3 reads TGCAGCGTTGGACAGAATCGGAACACTGAAGCTTTCTTT.

The chain has TRBV7-9 and TRBJ1-2; TRBD1 matches 8 bases. CDR1 is SEHNR and CDR2 is FQNEAQ in the germline V gene (reference sequence). The CDR3 length is 14 residues. The J segment lost 6 bases and the V segment lost 3 bases, leaving 6 bases of the junction unmatched. The CDR3 protein is CASSFDRGSDGYTF. The CDR3 nucleotides read TGTGCCAGCAGCTTCGACAGGGGAAGCGATGGCTACACCTTC.

V gene TRBV11-2 combines with J gene TRBJ2-7, with D perhaps matching TRBD1 (7 bases). The CDR3 is 16 amino acids. V gave up 2 bases and J gave up 2 bases, with 16 bases separating them. Germline CDR1 reads SGHAT; CDR2 reads FQNNGV. CDR3 protein: CASSLFPRGATYEQYF. CDR3 nucleotides: TGTGCCAGCAGCTTATTCCCCAGGGGGGCCACCTACGAGCAGTACTTC.

V gene TRBV6-5 combines with J gene TRBJ1-1, with 7 bases that match TRBD1. The CDR3 consists of 11 residues. J lost 10 bases, V lost 7 bases, and 6 bases had no gene match. Germline-derived CDR1 and CDR2 are MNHEY and SVGAGI. The DNA for the CDR3 is TGTGCCAGCACAACCCGACAGGGAGCTTTCTTT. Amino acid sequence: CASTTRQGAFF.

This chain links TRBV4-1 with TRBJ1-3; 7 bases map to TRBD1. CDR1 is MGHRA and CDR2 is YSYEKL in the germline V gene. V dropped 0 bases and J dropped 0; count of bases not matched to a gene: 2. The CDR3 is 16 amino acids. The CDR3 DNA is TGCGCCAGCAGCCAAGAGGGACAGCTCTCTGGAAACACCATATATTTT. Encoded protein: CASSQEGQLSGNTIYF.

The CDR3 loop is CASNPAATYEQYF. CDR3 sequence (DNA): TGTGCCAGCAATCCGGCGGCCACCTACGAGCAGTACTTC. This sequence joins TRBV14 and TRBJ2-7; D is undetermined. V was trimmed by 7 bases and J by 2 bases, leaving 12 bases between them. The CDR3 is 13 residues long. In germline, CDR1 is SGHDN, CDR2 FVKESK.

The chain recombines TRBV9 with TRBJ2-7, with D perhaps TRBD2 (5 bases). The V gene lost 0 bases and the J gene lost 0 bases, with 10 bases spanning the gap. There are 15 residues in the CDR3. CDR1 is SGDLS and CDR2 is YYNGEE in the germline V gene. In nucleotides, the CDR3 is TGTGCCAGCAGCGTAGGTAGCGCATCCTCCTACGAGCAGTACTTC. Its translation is CASSVGSASSYEQYF.

This clone was observed a single time. The chain has TRBV5-1 and TRBJ2-3; 11 bases are a match to TRBD2. Germline V gene data show CDR1 as SGHRS and CDR2 as YFSETQ. V gave up 7 bases and J gave up 4 bases; unmatched junction bases: 5. The CDR3 contains 14 residues. CDR3 sequence (DNA): TGCGCCAGCGGAACTAGCGGGAGTTCAGATACGCAGTATTTT. This gives the protein CASGTSGSSDTQYF.

J is TRBJ1-2 and V is TRBV2, with TRBD1 as a possible D gene (6 bases). Trimming removed 9 bases from V and 0 bases from J, with 17 bases in between. Germline CDR1 SNHLY, CDR2 FYNNEI. The CDR3 is made up of 15 amino acids. CDR3 sequence (DNA): TGTGCCAGTAGAGAGGGAACAGGGCCTAACTATGGCTACACCTTC. Translation: CASREGTGPNYGYTF. Combining the CDR3 with reference TRBV2 and TRBJ1-2 gives the whole variable domain EPEVTQTPSHQVTQMGQEVILRCVPISNHLYFYWYRQILGQKVEFLVSFYNNEISEKSEIFDDQFSVERPDGSNFTLKIRSTKLEDSAMYFCASREGTGPNYGYTFGSGTRLTVV.

This clone was seen a single time. This chain connects TRBV6-2 or TRBV6-3 to TRBJ2-1, with TRBD2 matching 7 bases. Germline assignment: CDR1 MNHEY and CDR2 SVGEGT. This CDR3 spans 15 amino acids. V lost 4 bases to trimming and J lost 7 bases; unmatched junction nucleotides: 10. The chain's CDR3 is CASSSNRLARNEQFF. The CDR3 bases are TGTGCCAGCAGTTCAAACCGACTAGCCCGGAATGAGCAGTTCTTC.

This sequence joins TRBV7-2 and TRBJ1-1; D call uncertain. This CDR3 comprises 12 residues. The germline V gene encodes CDR1 SGHTA and CDR2 FQGNSA. V lost 5 bases and J lost 12, with 16 bases in between. DNA of the CDR3: TGTGCCAGCAGCCCTATCCTGGGAGGAACTTTCTTT. It translates to CASSPILGGTFF.

The rearrangement uses TRBV2 and TRBJ2-7; unclear D gene. Deletions cut 3 bases from V and 0 bases from J, with 6 bases between. From germline, CDR1 is SNHLY and CDR2 FYNNEI. The CDR3 is 13 amino acids. This CDR3 reads CASSEASSYEQYF. The DNA of the CDR3 is TGTGCCAGCAGTGAGGCTAGCTCCTACGAGCAGTACTTC.

V gene TRBV5-1 combines with J gene TRBJ2-2; TRBD1 might be the D (6 bases). Germline V lookup: CDR1 SGHRS, CDR2 YFSETQ. The length of the CDR3 is 14 residues. Trimming removed 3 bases from V and 1 base from J, with 7 bases in between. Here the CDR3 reads CASSSGQNTGELFF. CDR3 DNA: TGCGCCAGCAGCTCGGGACAGAACACCGGGGAGCTGTTTTTT.

In its sample, this clone was seen once. This chain joins TRBV5-1 and TRBJ2-1; the D gene is possibly TRBD2 (6 bases). V was shortened by 3 bases and J by 5 bases, with 15 bases between the two germline ends. The CDR3 consists of 15 residues. Germline V CDR1 and CDR2: SGHRS, YFSETQ. DNA for the CDR3: TGCGCCAGCAGCTCGCCCCGGGACTTCCACAATGAGCAGTTCTTC. It is translated as CASSSPRDFHNEQFF. The full variable domain, its missing parts supplied by reference TRBV5-1 and TRBJ2-1, is KAGVTQTPRYLIKTRGQQVTLSCSPISGHRSVSWYQQTPGQGLQFLFEYFSETQRNKGNFPGRFSGRQFSNSRSEMNVSTLELGDSALYLCASSSPRDFHNEQFFGPGTRLTVL.

This chain links TRBV18 with TRBJ2-1; 9 positions match TRBD1. The CDR3 length is 15 residues. Trimming removed 5 bases from V and 8 bases from J; junction bases left unmatched: 10. The germline V gene encodes CDR1 KGHSH and CDR2 LQKENI. The CDR3 DNA is TGTGCCAGCTCAAATACCGGGACAGGGATCGATGAGCAGTTCTTC. It encodes CASSNTGTGIDEQFF.

The chain uses TRBV10-1 and TRBJ2-1; TRBD2 matches 7 bases. V lost 6 bases and J lost 8; bases outside the gene matches: 7. In germline, CDR1 is WNHNN, CDR2 SYGVQD (reference sequence). The CDR3 has 13 amino acids. The CDR3 DNA is TGCGCCAGCAGCGGGCGGGGGAGAGATGAGCAGTTCTTC. Translation: CASSGRGRDEQFF.

J is TRBJ2-7 and V is TRBV7-8; D possibly corresponds to TRBD2 (6 bases). Trimming removed 3 bases from V and 2 bases from J, with 8 bases in between. The CDR3 spans 13 residues. Germline CDR1 is SGHVS and CDR2 is FQNEAQ. The CDR3 DNA sequence: TGTGCCAGCAGCTTGGGGGGACCCTACGAGCAGTACTTC. This encodes CASSLGGPYEQYF.

This clone was observed a single time. This rearrangement joins TRBV30 to TRBJ1-3; D gene unclear. The CDR3 extends over 16 amino acids. Trimming removed 4 bases from V and 0 bases from J, with 16 bases in between. Germline CDR1 GTSNPN, CDR2 SVGIG (reference sequence). CDR3: CAWTAGTISSGNTIYF. The CDR3 coding sequence is TGTGCCTGGACGGCGGGCACCATTTCCTCTGGAAACACCATATATTTT. Complete variable domain (other parts from reference TRBV30 and TRBJ1-3): SQTIHQWPATLVQPVGSPLSLECTVEGTSNPNLYWYRQAAGRGLQLLFYSVGIGQISSEVPQNLSASRPQDRQFILSSKKLLLSDSGFYLCAWTAGTISSGNTIYFGEGSWLTVV.

The chain uses TRBV6-6 and TRBJ2-4; 7 bases are a match to TRBD1. The CDR3 spans 16 residues. With V trimmed by 5 bases and J by 0 bases, 7 bases remained unmatched. Germline CDR1 MNHNY, CDR2 SVGAGI (reference sequence). The DNA for the CDR3 is TGTGCCAGCAGTCGGGACAGTGGGCTAGCCAAAAACATTCAGTACTTC. It specifies CASSRDSGLAKNIQYF.

This sequence joins TRBV5-1 and TRBJ2-1; D gene ambiguous. Between the trimmed V and J ends, which lost 2 bases and 2 bases, there was a span of 11 bases. This CDR3 spans 15 amino acids. The germline gives CDR1 SGHRS, CDR2 YFSETQ. As DNA, the CDR3 is TGCGCCAGCAGCTTACTCGGAGCTGCCTACAATGAGCAGTTCTTC. This codes for CASSLLGAAYNEQFF. Based on the CDR3 plus reference TRBV5-1 and TRBJ2-1, the full variable domain is KAGVTQTPRYLIKTRGQQVTLSCSPISGHRSVSWYQQTPGQGLQFLFEYFSETQRNKGNFPGRFSGRQFSNSRSEMNVSTLELGDSALYLCASSLLGAAYNEQFFGPGTRLTVL.

Here the CDR3 reads CASRSTGTGHHEQFF. Written as DNA, the CDR3 is TGTGCCAGCAGGTCTACCGGGACTGGCCACCATGAGCAGTTCTTC. The chain is built from TRBV28 and TRBJ2-1, with D possibly TRBD2 on 6 matching bases. The CDR3 is 15 amino acids. The V end lost 6 bases, the J end lost 8 bases, and 20 bases lay between the germline ends. Germline CDR1 and CDR2: MDHEN and SYDVKM.

The chain combines TRBV28 with TRBJ2-7; D possibly corresponds to TRBD1 (6 bases). The CDR3 totals 15 residues. V gave up 5 bases and J gave up 1 base, with 15 bases separating them. Looked up from germline, CDR1 is MDHEN and CDR2 is SYDVKM. The CDR3 coding sequence is TGTGCCAGCAGTCTCGCCGGTGGGACATCCTACGAGCAGTACTTC. This gives the protein CASSLAGGTSYEQYF.

The chain recombines TRBV7-9 with TRBJ2-7, with 9 positions matching TRBD2. This CDR3 is 16 amino acids long. V trimming: 5 bases; J trimming: 5 bases; junction bases outside the gene matches: 13. Germline CDR1 SEHNR, CDR2 FQNEAQ (reference sequence). CDR3 amino acids: CASSPGMLAGRDEQYF. In nucleotides, the CDR3 is TGTGCCAGCAGCCCAGGAATGCTAGCGGGGCGGGACGAGCAGTACTTC.

The CDR3 loop is CASSFGWVDSKAFF. DNA of the CDR3: TGTGCCAGCAGTTTTGGATGGGTGGACAGTAAAGCTTTCTTT. The chain has TRBV28 and TRBJ1-1; possibly TRBD1 for D (6 bases). V dropped 3 bases and J dropped 9 bases, with 17 bases sitting between them. The CDR3 has 14 amino acids. Germline CDR1 is MDHEN and CDR2 is SYDVKM.